The clone carrying this T cell receptor (beta chain) was seen ten or more times. Its antigen is still unknown. Individual cDNA molecules received unique molecular identifiers. TCRdb fed the 5' RACE reads into MiXCR, producing one record per CDR3 protein. The sample includes 55,000 to 75,000 distinct CDR3 sequences, 9% to 10% of them seen just once. This sample is drawn from a study of early T cells in non-severe SARS-CoV-2 infection. Study-level background: Unsorted whole-blood RNA was sequenced in bulk, leaving chains unpaired.

Germline CDR1 and CDR2: MNHEY and SVGAGI. J gave up 2 bases and V 3 bases, and 7 bases lay outside the gene matches. The CDR3 runs 15 residues. Findings and caveats of the study: Anti-spike CD8 specificities were favored by VDJdb matching, whose results missed private and CD4 specificities.

This specimen consisted of whole blood, obtained at baseline. This TCR came from an adult who was a healthcare worker with PCR-confirmed SARS-CoV-2 infection or an uninfected control (not recorded which). The chain recombines TRBV6-5 with TRBJ2-7; 7 bases line up with TRBD2. The CDR3 DNA sequence: TGTGCCAGCAGTTATAGGGCTAGCGGAGCCTACGAGCAGTACTTC. This gives the protein CASSYRASGAYEQYF.